A single sample gave rise to the 6 T cell receptor beta chains below, sequenced in a study of CXCR3-negative and CXCR3-positive naive CD8 T cells. Libraries of TRB cDNA were made by 5' RACE and carried UMIs. TCRdb derives one entry per CDR3 protein from the 5' RACE reads, leaving out DNA. The table for this sample gives about 150,000 distinct CDR3 sequences. No cognate antigen is known for these TCRs. General observations from the study: Compared with CXCR3-negative naive cells, CXCR3-positive naive cells showed more hydrophobic TRB CDR3s.

Material: naive CXCR3+ CD8+ T cells from blood. Subset of the sample: CD45RO-CCR7+CD27+CD95- naive CD8+ T cells expressing CXCR3 (TNR3+). The source is a human donor in good health. Some clones in this sample may be carry-over from other donors' samples.

V is TRBV29-1 and J is TRBJ2-1; the TRBD2 assignment by TCRdb is unverifiable without DNA. In germline, CDR1 is SQVTM, CDR2 ANQGSEA. The CDR3 totals 13 residues. CDR3 sequence: CSVEGTSYAWEFF.

The rearrangement uses TRBV4-1 and TRBJ2-2. Germline V gene data show CDR1 as MGHRA and CDR2 as YSYEKL. The length of the CDR3 is 15 residues. CDR3: CASSQLFTQGGELFF.

The chain has TRBV7-6 and TRBJ2-3; TCRdb's D call of TRBD2 is untestable without DNA. The CDR3 contains 17 residues. Germline V gene lookup returns CDR1 SGHVS and CDR2 FNYEAQ. This CDR3 reads CASSLSLAGGITDTQYF.

The J gene is TRBJ2-1, the V gene TRBV7-9; TCRdb calls TRBD2, which cannot be checked without DNA. The CDR3 runs to 19 residues. Germline V gene sequence: CDR1 SEHNR, CDR2 FQNEAQ (reference sequence). The CDR3: CASSLDSGRFFWSYNEQFF. The full variable domain, its missing parts supplied by reference TRBV7-9 and TRBJ2-1, is DTGVSQNPRHKITKRGQNVTFRCDPISEHNRLYWYRQTLGQGPEFLTYFQNEAQLEKSRLLSDRFSAERPKGSFSTLEIQRTEQGDSAMYLCASSLDSGRFFWSYNEQFFGPGTRLTVL.

V is TRBV4-3 and J is TRBJ1-4; TCRdb lists TRBD1, though no DNA is available to test this call. The CDR3 contains 16 residues. Germline lookup yields CDR1 LGHNA and CDR2 YSLEER. The CDR3 sequence: CASSQSVARGNEKLFF.

This chain uses TRBV13 with TRBJ2-3; no DNA is available, so the TRBD2 call from TCRdb remains unchecked. CDR3 size: 15 residues. Germline loops: CDR1 PRHDT, CDR2 FYEKMQ (reference sequence). The CDR3 here is CASSSRDSVYLTQYF.